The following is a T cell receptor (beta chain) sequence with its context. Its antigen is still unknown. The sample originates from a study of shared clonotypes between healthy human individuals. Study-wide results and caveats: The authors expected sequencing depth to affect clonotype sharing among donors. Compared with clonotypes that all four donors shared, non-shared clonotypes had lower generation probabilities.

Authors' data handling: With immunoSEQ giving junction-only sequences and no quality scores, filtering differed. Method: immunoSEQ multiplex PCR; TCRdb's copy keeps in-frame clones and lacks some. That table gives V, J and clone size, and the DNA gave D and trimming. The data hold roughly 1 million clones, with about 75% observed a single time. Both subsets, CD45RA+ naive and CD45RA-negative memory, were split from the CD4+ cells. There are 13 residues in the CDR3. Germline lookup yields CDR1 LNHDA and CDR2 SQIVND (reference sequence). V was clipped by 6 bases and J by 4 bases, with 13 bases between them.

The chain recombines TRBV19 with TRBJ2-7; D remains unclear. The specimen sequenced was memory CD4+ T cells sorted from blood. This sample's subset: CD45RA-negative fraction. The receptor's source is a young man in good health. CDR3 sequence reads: CASSTTGSYEQYF. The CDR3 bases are TGTGCCAGTAGCACTACCGGGTCATACGAGCAGTACTTC. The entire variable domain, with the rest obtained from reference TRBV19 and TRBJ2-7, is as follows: DGGITQSPKYLFRKEGQNVTLSCEQNLNHDAMYWYRQDPGQGLRLIYYSQIVNDFQKGDIAEGYSVSREKKESFPLTVTSAQKNPTAFYLCASSTTGSYEQYFGPGTRLTVT.